This entry concerns a single TCR beta chain. Its antigen is currently unknown. These data come from a study of graft-versus-host responses after intestinal transplantation. Study information: Transplant types were multivisceral, liver-intestinal, or isolated intestinal. Each patient got anti-thymocyte globulin induction, then tacrolimus and steroids for approximately three years. Overall study results and limits: Recipient-marrow GvH clones were detected, some having first appeared in ileum or blood.

Assay: immunoSEQ multiplex PCR; the TCRdb copy retains only in-frame clones and omits some. The sample gives fewer than 9,500 clones, roughly 90% of which show up once; approximately 1.5% is in the top ten. The CDR3 spans 13 residues. V dropped 3 bases and J dropped 6 bases, with 9 bases sitting between them. The germline V gene has CDR1 SGHTA and CDR2 FQGTGA. The rearrangement uses TRBV7-3 and TRBJ1-3; D ambiguous. The sequenced sample was PBMCs, obtained around 30 days after intestinal transplant. The sequence was obtained from a human patient who received an intestinal transplant, so some T cells may come from the graft donor. The CDR3 protein is CASSFWRVNTIYF. The CDR3 DNA follows: TGTGCCAGCAGCTTTTGGAGGGTAAACACCATATATTTT.